This T cell receptor beta chain is drawn from a study of vaccination effects on CD4 cells after COVID-19. Findings of the study overall: Clones induced by infection and by vaccine showed marked clonal contraction late after vaccination.

In the case of this clone: Its target is not known.

After expansion with viral peptide pools in the ViraFEST assay, antigen-specific CD4+ T cells were sequenced. CD4+ T cells were isolated after roughly nine days of culture. Having tested negative for nucleocapsid antibodies, the vaccine recipients showed no prior SARS-CoV-2 infection. Wells containing a few million PBMC each were cultured with roughly 10 IU/ml IL-2 and approximately 10 ug/ml peptides. The CDR3 covers 15 residues. The germline V gene encodes CDR1 SGHDN and CDR2 FVKESK. Trimming took 1 base from V and 1 from J; bases not matched to a gene: 2. TCRdb keeps only in-frame clones here, not all; method: immunoSEQ multiplex PCR. The sample yields about 27,000 clones, around three quarters seen once.

The sequence came from a human donor who received a COVID-19 vaccine. The chain has TRBV14 and TRBJ1-2, with 8 bases that match TRBD1. The starting material was CD4+ T cells from PBMCs cultured with SARS-CoV-2 spike peptides, obtained before COVID-19 vaccination. Here the CDR3 reads CASSQGTGINYGYTF. The CDR3, as DNA: TGTGCCAGCAGCCAAGGGACAGGGATTAACTATGGCTACACCTTC.